A selection of T cell receptor beta chains follows, all from one sample in a study of long-term antiretroviral therapy in people with HIV. The repertoire was sequenced with immunoSEQ multiplex PCR; TCRdb's copy has only in-frame clones and lacks some. This table has 20,000 to 25,000 clones, about nine tenths appearing once. The sample here was unsorted PBMCs, taken 0.2 years before starting antiretroviral therapy. These receptors came from a man aged 18 to 35 with HIV. Both conserved end residues are part of each CDR3. A D gene is named only where the DNA matches it firmly. The size field is filled for only some rows; it gives once, few, many or a size class.

>once|NA|TRBV7-2|TRBJ2-7
TGTGCCAGCAGGCAGGGCGGATACTACGAGCAGTACTTC
CASRQGGYYEQYF
>NA|TRBD1|TRBV6-5|TRBJ1-4
TGTGCCAGCAGTTACGGGACAGGGGGTGAAAAACTGTTTTTT
CASSYGTGGEKLFF
>NA|TRBD1|TRBV19|TRBJ1-2
TGTGCCAGTAGTATCGGTGCAGGGGGCCTTTATGGCTACACCTTC
CASSIGAGGLYGYTF
>NA|NA|TRBV21-1|TRBJ1-1
TGTGCCAGCAGCAAATTGGGCCTGACAGGGGCAATGAACACTGAAGCTTTCTTT
CASSKLGLTGAMNTEAFF
>NA|TRBD2|TRBV4-1|TRBJ2-1
TGCGCCAGCAGCCAACGACTAGCGGGAGAATGGAATGAGCAGTTCTTC
CASSQRLAGEWNEQFF
>once|NA|TRBV10-3|TRBJ1-3
TGTGCCATCATGCTCCGGCCGGGCACCCTCTCTGGAAACACCATATATTTT
CAIMLRPGTLSGNTIYF
>NA|TRBD2|TRBV9|TRBJ2-3
TGTGCCAGCAGCGTAGATCGGGTTAGCGGGAGATCAGATACGCAGTATTTT
CASSVDRVSGRSDTQYF
>NA|NA|TRBV5-1|TRBJ2-5
TGCGCCAGCAGCCCGGACATATCCGTCGTGGAGACCCAGTACTTC
CASSPDISVVETQYF
>NA|NA|TRBV4-3|TRBJ1-2
TGCGCCAGCAGCCTGGATCTGGGTGGCTACACCTTC
CASSLDLGGYTF
>NA|NA|TRBV7-9|TRBJ1-1
TGTGCCAGCAGCTTAGGGGGGCCCTGGCCTGAAGCTTTCTTT
CASSLGGPWPEAFF